Here is one T cell receptor beta chain with its context. As yet, its antigen is unknown. The junction differs from germline at one of its ends, possibly a read error. Breast cancer patients provided tissue from their axillary draining lymph nodes. Germline values: CDR1 GTSNPN, CDR2 SVGIG (reference sequence). The CDR3 is 13 residues long. Each CDR3 protein gets one entry after TCRdb re-called the multiplex PCR reads with MiXCR. Of 250,000 or so distinct CDR3 sequences detected, roughly 30% appear once; the ten largest clones hold around 1%. This entry comes from a study of breast tumors, draining lymph nodes, adjacent tissues. Study-level points and caveats: Data only fit, rather than demonstrated, lymph node origin of most tumor T cells. Luminal-like breast cancer showed significantly greater tumor-nontumor repertoire similarity than basal-like breast cancer did. Tumors had less TCR diversity than lymph nodes, more than nontumor tissue. Data fit most tumor T cells coming from lymph node, expanding in tumor.

What was sequenced was axillary lymph node tissue. The chain uses TRBV30 and TRBJ2-1; D may be TRBD2 (5 bases). This clonotype was obtained from a female donor with breast cancer. Some clones in this sample may be carry-over from other donors' samples. The CDR3 DNA is TGTGCCCGGAGTGTAAGGCTAGCTGTCGAGCAGTTCTTC. This translates into CARSVRLAVEQFF. Full variable domain (remainder filled in from reference TRBV30 and TRBJ2-1): SQTIHQWPATLVQPVGSPLSLECTVEGTSNPNLYWYRQAAGRGLQLLFYSVGIGQISSEVPQNLSASRPQDRQFILSSKKLLLSDSGFYLCARSVRLAVEQFFGPGTRLTVL.